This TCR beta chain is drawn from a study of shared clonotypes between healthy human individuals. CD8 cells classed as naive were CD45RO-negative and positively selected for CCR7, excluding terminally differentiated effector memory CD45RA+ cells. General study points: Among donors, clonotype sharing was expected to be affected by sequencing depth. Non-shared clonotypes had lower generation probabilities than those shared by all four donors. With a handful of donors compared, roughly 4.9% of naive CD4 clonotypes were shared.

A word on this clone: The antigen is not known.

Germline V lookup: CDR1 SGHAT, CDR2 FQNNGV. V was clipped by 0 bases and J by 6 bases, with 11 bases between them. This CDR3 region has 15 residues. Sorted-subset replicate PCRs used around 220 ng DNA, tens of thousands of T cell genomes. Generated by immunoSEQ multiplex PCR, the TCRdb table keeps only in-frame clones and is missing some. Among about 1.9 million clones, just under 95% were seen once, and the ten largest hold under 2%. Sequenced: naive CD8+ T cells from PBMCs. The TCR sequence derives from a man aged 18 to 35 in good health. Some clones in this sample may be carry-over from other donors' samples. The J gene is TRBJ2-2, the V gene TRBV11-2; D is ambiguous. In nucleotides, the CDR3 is TGTGCCAGCAGCTTAGATCTTTTTGGGGCCGGGGAGCTGTTTTTT. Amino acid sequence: CASSLDLFGAGELFF.